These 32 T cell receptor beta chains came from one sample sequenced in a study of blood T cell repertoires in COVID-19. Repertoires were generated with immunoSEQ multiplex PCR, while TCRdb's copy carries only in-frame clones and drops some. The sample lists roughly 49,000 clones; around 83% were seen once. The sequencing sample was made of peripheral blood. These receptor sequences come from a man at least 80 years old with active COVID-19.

The CDR3, as DNA: TGTGCCAGCAGTTTACTCCCCAGGGTGGTAGGCAATCAGCCCCAGCATTTT. Its protein product is CASSLLPRVVGNQPQHF. This sequence joins TRBV28 and TRBJ1-5, with D maybe TRBD1 (5 bases). V was cut by 2 bases and J by 2 bases, with 16 bases left in between. CDR3 length: 17 residues. The germline V gene encodes CDR1 MDHEN and CDR2 SYDVKM.

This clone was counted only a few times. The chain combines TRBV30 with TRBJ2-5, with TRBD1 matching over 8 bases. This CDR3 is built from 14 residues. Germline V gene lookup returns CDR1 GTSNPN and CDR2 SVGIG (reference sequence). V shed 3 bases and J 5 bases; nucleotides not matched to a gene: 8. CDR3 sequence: CAWRAPGQVETQYF. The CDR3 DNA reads TGTGCCTGGAGGGCACCGGGACAGGTGGAGACCCAGTACTTC. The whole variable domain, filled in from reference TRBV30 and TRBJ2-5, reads SQTIHQWPATLVQPVGSPLSLECTVEGTSNPNLYWYRQAAGRGLQLLFYSVGIGQISSEVPQNLSASRPQDRQFILSSKKLLLSDSGFYLCAWRAPGQVETQYFGPGTRLLVL.

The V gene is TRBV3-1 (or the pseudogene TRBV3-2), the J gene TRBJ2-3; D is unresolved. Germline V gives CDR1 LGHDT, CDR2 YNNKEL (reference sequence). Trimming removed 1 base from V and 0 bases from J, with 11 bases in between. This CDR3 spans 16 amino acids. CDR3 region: CASSQVLRTSTDTQYF. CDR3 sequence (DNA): TGTGCCAGCAGCCAAGTTTTGCGAACTAGCACAGATACGCAGTATTTT.

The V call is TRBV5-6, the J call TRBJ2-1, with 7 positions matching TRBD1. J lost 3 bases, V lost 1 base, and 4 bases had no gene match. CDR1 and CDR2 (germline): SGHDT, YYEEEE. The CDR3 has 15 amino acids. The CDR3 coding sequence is TGTGCCAGCAGCTTGCCAGGGGGATTCTACAATGAGCAGTTCTTC. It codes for CASSLPGGFYNEQFF.

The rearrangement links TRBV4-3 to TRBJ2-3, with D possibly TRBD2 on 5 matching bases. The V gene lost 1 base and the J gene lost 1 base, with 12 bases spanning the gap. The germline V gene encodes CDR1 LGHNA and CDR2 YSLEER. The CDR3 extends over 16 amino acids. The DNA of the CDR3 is TGCGCCAGCAGCCAAGTATTCGGGATGGGCACAGATACGCAGTATTTT. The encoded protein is CASSQVFGMGTDTQYF.

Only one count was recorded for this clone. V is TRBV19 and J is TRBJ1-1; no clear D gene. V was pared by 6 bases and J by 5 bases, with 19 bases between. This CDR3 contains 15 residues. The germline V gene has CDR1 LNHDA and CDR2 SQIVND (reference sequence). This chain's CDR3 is CASSRPGAGGTEAFF. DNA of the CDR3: TGTGCCAGTAGCCGCCCTGGTGCAGGTGGGACTGAAGCTTTCTTT.

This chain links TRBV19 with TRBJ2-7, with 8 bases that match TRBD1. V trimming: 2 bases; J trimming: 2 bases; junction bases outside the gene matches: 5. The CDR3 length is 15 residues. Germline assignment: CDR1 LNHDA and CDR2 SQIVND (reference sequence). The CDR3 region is CASSIQTGDPYEQYF. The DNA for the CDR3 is TGTGCCAGTAGTATACAGACAGGGGACCCCTACGAGCAGTACTTC.

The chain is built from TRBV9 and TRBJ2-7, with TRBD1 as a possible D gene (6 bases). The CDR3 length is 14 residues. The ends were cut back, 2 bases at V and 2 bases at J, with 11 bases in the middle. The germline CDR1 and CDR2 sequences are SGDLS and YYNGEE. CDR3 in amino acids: CASSVSGTPYEQYF. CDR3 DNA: TGTGCCAGCAGCGTTTCCGGGACACCCTACGAGCAGTACTTC.

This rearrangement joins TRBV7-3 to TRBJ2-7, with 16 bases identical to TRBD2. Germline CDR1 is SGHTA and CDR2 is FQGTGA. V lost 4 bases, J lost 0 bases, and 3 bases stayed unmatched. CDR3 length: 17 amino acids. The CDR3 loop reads CASSSGTSGRASYEQYF. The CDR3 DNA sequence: TGTGCCAGCAGCTCAGGGACTAGCGGGAGGGCCTCCTACGAGCAGTACTTC.

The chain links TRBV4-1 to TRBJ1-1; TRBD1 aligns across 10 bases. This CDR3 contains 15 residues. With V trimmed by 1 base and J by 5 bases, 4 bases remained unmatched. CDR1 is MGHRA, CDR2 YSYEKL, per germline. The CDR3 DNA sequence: TGCGCCAGCAGCCAAGGACAGGGGGCAATAACTGAAGCTTTCTTT. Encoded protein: CASSQGQGAITEAFF.

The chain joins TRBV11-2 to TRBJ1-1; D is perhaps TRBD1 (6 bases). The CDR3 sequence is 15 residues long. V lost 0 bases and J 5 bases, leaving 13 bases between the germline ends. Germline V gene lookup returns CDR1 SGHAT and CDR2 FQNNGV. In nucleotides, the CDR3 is TGTGCCAGCAGCTTAGAAGGGACATCAAGGACTGAAGCTTTCTTT. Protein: CASSLEGTSRTEAFF. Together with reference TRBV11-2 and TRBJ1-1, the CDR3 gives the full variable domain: EAGVAQSPRYKIIEKRQSVAFWCNPISGHATLYWYQQILGQGPKLLIQFQNNGVVDDSQLPKDRFSAERLKGVDSTLKIQPAKLEDSAVYLCASSLEGTSRTEAFFGQGTRLTVV.

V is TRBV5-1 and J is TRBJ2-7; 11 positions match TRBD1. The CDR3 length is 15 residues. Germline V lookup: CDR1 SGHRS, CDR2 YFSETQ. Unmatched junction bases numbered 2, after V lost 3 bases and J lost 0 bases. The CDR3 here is CASSWGQGVSYEQYF. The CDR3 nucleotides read TGCGCCAGCAGCTGGGGACAGGGGGTCTCCTACGAGCAGTACTTC.

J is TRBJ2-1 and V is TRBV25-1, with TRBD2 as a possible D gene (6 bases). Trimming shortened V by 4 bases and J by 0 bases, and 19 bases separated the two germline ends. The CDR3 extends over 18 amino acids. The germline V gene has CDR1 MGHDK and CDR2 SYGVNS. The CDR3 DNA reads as TGTGCCAGCAGTGGAGAGCTCGGGACTCCTAGCTCCTACAATGAGCAGTTCTTC. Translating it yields CASSGELGTPSSYNEQFF.

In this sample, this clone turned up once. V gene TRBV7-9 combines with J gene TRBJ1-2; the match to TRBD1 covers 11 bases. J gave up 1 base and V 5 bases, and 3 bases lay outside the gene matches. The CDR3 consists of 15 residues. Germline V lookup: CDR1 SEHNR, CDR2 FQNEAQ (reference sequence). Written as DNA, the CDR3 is TGTGCCAGCAGCCCGGGACAGGGGGGTAACTATGGCTACACCTTC. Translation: CASSPGQGGNYGYTF.

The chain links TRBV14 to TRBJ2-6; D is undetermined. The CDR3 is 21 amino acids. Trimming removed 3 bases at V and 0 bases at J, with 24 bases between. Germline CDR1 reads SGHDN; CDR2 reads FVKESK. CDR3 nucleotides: TGTGCCAGCAGCCATACAGATGATTGGCCTCGGATGGGCTCTGGGGCCAACGTCCTGACTTTC. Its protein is CASSHTDDWPRMGSGANVLTF.

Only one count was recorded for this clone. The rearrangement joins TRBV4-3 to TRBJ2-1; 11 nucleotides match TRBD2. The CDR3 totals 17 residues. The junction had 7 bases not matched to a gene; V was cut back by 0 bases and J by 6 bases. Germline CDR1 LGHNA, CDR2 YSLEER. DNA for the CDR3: TGCGCCAGCAGCCAAGAGGGAACAGGACTAGCGGGCAATGAGCAGTTCTTC. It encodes CASSQEGTGLAGNEQFF.

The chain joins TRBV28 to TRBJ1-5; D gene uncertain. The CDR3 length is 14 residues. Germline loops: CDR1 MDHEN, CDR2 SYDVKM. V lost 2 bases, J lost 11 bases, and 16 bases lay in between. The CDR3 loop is CASSLATLGQAQHF. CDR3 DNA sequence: TGTGCCAGCAGTTTAGCGACCTTAGGCCAGGCCCAGCATTTT.

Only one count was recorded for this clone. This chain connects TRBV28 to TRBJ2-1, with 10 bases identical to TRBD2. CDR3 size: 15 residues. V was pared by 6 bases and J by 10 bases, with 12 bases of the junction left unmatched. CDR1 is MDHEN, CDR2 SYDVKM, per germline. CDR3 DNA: TGTGCCAGCAGCGCCCTAGCGGGAGCGGGAAGGGAGCAGTTCTTC. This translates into CASSALAGAGREQFF.

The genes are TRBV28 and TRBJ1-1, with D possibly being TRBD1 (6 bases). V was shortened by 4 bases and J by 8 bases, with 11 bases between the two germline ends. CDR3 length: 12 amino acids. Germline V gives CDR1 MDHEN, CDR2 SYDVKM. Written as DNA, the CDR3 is TGTGCCAGCAGTTCCCAGAGGGGGGAAGCTTTCTTT. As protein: CASSSQRGEAFF.

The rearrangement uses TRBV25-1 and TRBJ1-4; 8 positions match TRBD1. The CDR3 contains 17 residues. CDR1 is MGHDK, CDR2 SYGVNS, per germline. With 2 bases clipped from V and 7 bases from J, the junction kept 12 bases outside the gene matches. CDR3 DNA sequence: TGTGCCAGCAGTGAAAGGAGGCAGGGGGCGGGCGGTGAAAAACTGTTTTTT. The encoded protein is CASSERRQGAGGEKLFF.

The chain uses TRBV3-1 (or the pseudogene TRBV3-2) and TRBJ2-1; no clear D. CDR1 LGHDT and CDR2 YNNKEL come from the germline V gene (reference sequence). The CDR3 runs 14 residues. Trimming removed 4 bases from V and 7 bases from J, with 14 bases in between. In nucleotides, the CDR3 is TGTGCCAGCAGCCCGCTATCGATAAGAAATGAGCAGTTCTTC. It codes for CASSPLSIRNEQFF.

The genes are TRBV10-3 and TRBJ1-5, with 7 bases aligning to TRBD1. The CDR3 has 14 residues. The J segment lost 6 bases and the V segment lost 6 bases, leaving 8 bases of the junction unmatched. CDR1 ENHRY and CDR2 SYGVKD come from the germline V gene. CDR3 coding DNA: TGTGCCATCAGGAATACAGGGGCGGCTCAGCCCCAGCATTTT. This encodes CAIRNTGAAQPQHF.

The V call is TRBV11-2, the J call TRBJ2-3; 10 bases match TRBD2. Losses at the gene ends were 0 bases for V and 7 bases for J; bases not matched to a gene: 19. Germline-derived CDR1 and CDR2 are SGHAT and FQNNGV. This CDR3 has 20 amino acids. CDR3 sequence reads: CASSLDSPGLARPRMYTQYF. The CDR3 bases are TGTGCCAGCAGCTTAGATTCCCCGGGACTAGCGCGTCCGAGGATGTATACGCAGTATTTT.

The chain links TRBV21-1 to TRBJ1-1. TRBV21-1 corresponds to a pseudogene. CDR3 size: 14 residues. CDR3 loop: CASTWAGGGTEAFF. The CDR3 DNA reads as TGTGCCAGCACCTGGGCGGGGGGCGGCACTGAAGCTTTCTTT.

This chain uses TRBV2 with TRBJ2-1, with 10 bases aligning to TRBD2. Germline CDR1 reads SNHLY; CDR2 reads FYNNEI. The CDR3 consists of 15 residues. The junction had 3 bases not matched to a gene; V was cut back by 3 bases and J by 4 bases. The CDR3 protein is CASSDTSGTYNEQFF. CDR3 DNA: TGTGCCAGCAGTGATACTAGCGGGACTTACAATGAGCAGTTCTTC.

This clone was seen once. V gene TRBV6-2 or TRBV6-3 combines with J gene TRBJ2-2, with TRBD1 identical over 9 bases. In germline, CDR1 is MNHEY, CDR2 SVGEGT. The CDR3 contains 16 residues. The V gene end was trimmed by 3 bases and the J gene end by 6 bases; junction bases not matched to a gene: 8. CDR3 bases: TGTGCCAGCAGTTATGCCGGGACAGGGATGCCCGGGGAGCTGTTTTTT. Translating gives CASSYAGTGMPGELFF.

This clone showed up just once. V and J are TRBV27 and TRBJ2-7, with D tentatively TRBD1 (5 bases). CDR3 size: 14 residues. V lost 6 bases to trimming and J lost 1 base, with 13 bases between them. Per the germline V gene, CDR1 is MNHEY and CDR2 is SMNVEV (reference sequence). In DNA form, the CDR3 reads TGTGCCAGCAGGGAGTCACAGGTTTCCTACGAGCAGTACTTC. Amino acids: CASRESQVSYEQYF.

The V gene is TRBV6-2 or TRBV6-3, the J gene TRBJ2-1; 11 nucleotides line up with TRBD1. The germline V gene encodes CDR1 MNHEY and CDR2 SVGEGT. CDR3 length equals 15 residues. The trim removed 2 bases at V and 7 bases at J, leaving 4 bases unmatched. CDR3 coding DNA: TGTGCCAGCAGTTACGGACAGGGGGCATGGAATGAGCAGTTCTTC. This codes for CASSYGQGAWNEQFF.

The DNA of the CDR3 is TGTGCCAGCAGTCCCCTCAGCGGGCCCCCCTACGAGCAGTACTTC. Translating it yields CASSPLSGPPYEQYF. This chain joins TRBV28 and TRBJ2-7; the D gene is possibly TRBD2 (6 bases). Germline V gene lookup returns CDR1 MDHEN and CDR2 SYDVKM. Trimming took off 5 bases at V and 2 bases at J, with 16 bases between the two ends. The CDR3 consists of 15 residues. Looking up the rest from reference TRBV28 and TRBJ2-7 gives the full variable domain: DVKVTQSSRYLVKRTGEKVFLECVQDMDHENMFWYRQDPGLGLRLIYFSYDVKMKEKGDIPEGYSVSREKKERFSLILESASTNQTSMYLCASSPLSGPPYEQYFGPGTRLTVT.

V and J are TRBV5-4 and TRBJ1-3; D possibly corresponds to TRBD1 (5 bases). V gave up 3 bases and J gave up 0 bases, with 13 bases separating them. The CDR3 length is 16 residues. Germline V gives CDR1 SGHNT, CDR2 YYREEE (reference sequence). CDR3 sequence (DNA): TGTGCCAGCAGCTATACGGGACTCAACTCTGGAAACACCATATATTTT. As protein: CASSYTGLNSGNTIYF.

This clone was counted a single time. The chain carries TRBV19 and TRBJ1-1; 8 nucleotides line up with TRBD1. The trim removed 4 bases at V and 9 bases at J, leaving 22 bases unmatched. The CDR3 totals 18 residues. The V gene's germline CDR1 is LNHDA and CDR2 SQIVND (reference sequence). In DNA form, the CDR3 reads TGTGCCAGTAGTAAAGGGACAGGCACTACCATCGCTTTAGGGAAAGCTTTCTTT. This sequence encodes CASSKGTGTTIALGKAFF.

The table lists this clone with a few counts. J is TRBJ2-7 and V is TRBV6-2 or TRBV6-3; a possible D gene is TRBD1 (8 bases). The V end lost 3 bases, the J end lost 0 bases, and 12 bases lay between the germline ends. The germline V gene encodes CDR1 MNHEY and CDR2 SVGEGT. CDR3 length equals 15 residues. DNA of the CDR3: TGTGCCAGCAGTTATACAGGGGGGGTCTCCTACGAGCAGTACTTC. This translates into CASSYTGGVSYEQYF.